One sample yielded the 17 T cell receptor beta chains listed below, sequenced in a study of radiotherapy plus CTLA-4 blockade in lung cancer. The assay was immunoSEQ multiplex PCR, and TCRdb's table has in-frame clones only and misses some. Of roughly 75,000 clones in the sample, about 79% are singletons; the top ten hold 20% to 25%. The sequences come from peripheral blood, collected from a patient treated with radiotherapy plus ipilimumab. These receptors were taken from a human donor with non-small cell lung cancer whose response to radiotherapy plus ipilimumab could not be evaluated. Some clones in this sample may be carry-over from other donors' samples.

The V call is TRBV19, the J call TRBJ2-5, with 16 bases fitting TRBD2. Judging by the DNA end, TRBJ2-7 fits better; the J call may be wrong. The CDR3 sequence is 19 residues long. Looked up from germline, CDR1 is LNHDA and CDR2 is SQIVND (reference sequence). The CDR3, as DNA: TGTGCCAGTAGTCTCGCCGGGACTAGCGGGGGGGCCTACTCCTACGAGCAGTACTTC. It codes for CASSLAGTSGGAYSYEQYF.

The V call is TRBV9, the J call TRBJ2-2, with a possible D match to TRBD1 (6 bases). The CDR3 totals 14 residues. Germline CDR1 is SGDLS and CDR2 is YYNGEE. Trimming took off 0 bases at V and 13 bases at J, with 16 bases between the two ends. The CDR3 spells CASSVVPDSYGLFF. In nucleotides, the CDR3 is TGTGCCAGCAGCGTAGTCCCGGACAGTTACGGGCTGTTTTTT.

V and J are TRBV7-2 and TRBJ2-7; TRBD1 matches 7 bases. From germline, CDR1 is SGHTA and CDR2 FQGNSA. This CDR3 comprises 14 residues. The J segment lost 2 bases and the V segment lost 5 bases, leaving 6 bases of the junction unmatched. CDR3 in amino acids: CASSMGQTTYEQYF. The CDR3 DNA reads TGTGCCAGCAGCATGGGACAGACGACCTACGAGCAGTACTTC.

A few counts support this clone. J is TRBJ1-5 and V is TRBV6-5; D not certain. From germline, CDR1 is MNHEY and CDR2 SVGAGI. The CDR3 spans 13 residues. V was cut by 0 bases and J by 6 bases, with 6 bases left in between. CDR3 sequence reads: CASSYSTRQPQHF. DNA for the CDR3: TGTGCCAGCAGTTACTCAACTCGTCAGCCCCAGCATTTT.

This clone occurred a few times. V is TRBV5-1 and J is TRBJ2-5, with 11 nucleotides matching TRBD1. The length of the CDR3 is 14 residues. The ends lost 3 bases at V and 4 bases at J; junction bases unmatched: 2. Germline loops: CDR1 SGHRS, CDR2 YFSETQ. The CDR3 loop reads CASSSGQGGETQYF. The CDR3 DNA follows: TGCGCCAGCAGCTCGGGACAGGGGGGAGAGACCCAGTACTTC.

Worth noting for this clone: Compared with germline, one end of the junction differs, possibly owing to a read error. The chain carries TRBV2 and TRBJ1-2; D not resolved. The CDR3 loop spans 14 amino acids. The V gene's germline CDR1 is SNHLY and CDR2 FYNNEI. As DNA, the CDR3 is TGTGCCAGCAGTGAAGGTACCCCTAAGTATGGCTACACCTTC. Translated, it gives CASSEGTPKYGYTF.

This clone was seen only a few times. This chain joins TRBV6-6 and TRBJ1-2; TRBD1 is a possible D gene (5 bases). Trimming removed 6 bases at V and 3 bases at J, with 8 bases between. This CDR3 spans 12 amino acids. Germline assignment: CDR1 MNHNY and CDR2 SVGAGI (reference sequence). The CDR3 DNA sequence: TGTGCCAGCAGCCCGGGGGACTATGGCTACACCTTC. It is translated as CASSPGDYGYTF.

The rearrangement links TRBV28 to TRBJ1-1; no firm D call. Trimming took off 5 bases at V and 11 bases at J, with 24 bases between the two ends. The CDR3 contains 15 residues. The germline gives CDR1 MDHEN, CDR2 SYDVKM. The CDR3 nucleotides read TGTGCCAGCAGTCTGAGGAGGGAGACAAAGGTGAAGGCTTTCTTT. It encodes CASSLRRETKVKAFF. Using reference TRBV28 and TRBJ1-1 for the parts outside the CDR3, the full variable domain is DVKVTQSSRYLVKRTGEKVFLECVQDMDHENMFWYRQDPGLGLRLIYFSYDVKMKEKGDIPEGYSVSREKKERFSLILESASTNQTSMYLCASSLRRETKVKAFFGQGTRLTVV.

The chain carries TRBV18 and TRBJ2-7; 7 nucleotides match TRBD1. The CDR3 runs to 16 residues. The trim removed 4 bases at V and 3 bases at J, leaving 12 bases unmatched. The germline V gene has CDR1 KGHSH and CDR2 LQKENI. The CDR3 DNA sequence: TGTGCCAGCTCACATGGTCGACAGGGTTATAACTACGAGCAGTACTTC. Translated, it gives CASSHGRQGYNYEQYF.

This clone was observed a few times. This chain uses TRBV5-6 with TRBJ2-1, with TRBD2 as a possible D gene (6 bases). The germline V gene encodes CDR1 SGHDT and CDR2 YYEEEE. There are 15 residues in the CDR3. Trimming shortened V by 3 bases and J by 4 bases, and 14 bases separated the two germline ends. This CDR3 reads CASSSPPGGYNEQFF. The CDR3 bases are TGTGCCAGCAGCTCCCCGCCCGGGGGATACAATGAGCAGTTCTTC.

V and J are TRBV6-5 and TRBJ1-2; D is uncertain. The V end lost 2 bases, the J end lost 5 bases, and 9 bases lay between the germline ends. The CDR3 sequence is 13 residues long. Germline values: CDR1 MNHEY, CDR2 SVGAGI. CDR3 loop: CASSYDRAYGYTF. Written as DNA, the CDR3 is TGTGCCAGCAGTTACGACCGAGCGTATGGCTACACCTTC.

This CDR3 is CASTSHAGVLYNEQFF. The CDR3 bases are TGTGCCAGTACCTCACACGCAGGGGTCCTCTACAATGAGCAGTTCTTC. J is TRBJ2-1 and V is TRBV19; D may be TRBD1 (6 bases). The CDR3 has 16 amino acids. With 7 bases removed from V and 3 bases from J, the gap between germline ends came to 19 bases. Germline V CDR1 and CDR2: LNHDA, SQIVND (reference sequence).

The V call is TRBV5-4, the J call TRBJ2-3, with 11 nucleotides matching TRBD2. This CDR3 is 16 amino acids long. Germline CDR1 SGHNT, CDR2 YYREEE (reference sequence). Trimming cost V 1 base and J 1 base; bases outside gene matches: 2. CDR3 protein: CASSLKLAGGTDTQYF. Written as DNA, the CDR3 is TGTGCCAGCAGCTTGAAACTAGCGGGAGGCACAGATACGCAGTATTTT.

The rearrangement uses TRBV16 and TRBJ1-5, with 7 bases aligning to TRBD1. Looked up from germline, CDR1 is KGHSY and CDR2 is FQNENV. With 0 bases clipped from V and 1 base from J, the junction kept 3 bases outside the gene matches. CDR3 size: 16 residues. CDR3 sequence (DNA): TGTGCCAGCAGCCAATCGAGGGGGCCAAGCAATCAGCCCCAGCATTTT. As protein: CASSQSRGPSNQPQHF.

This chain links TRBV6-1 with TRBJ1-2; a possible D gene is TRBD1 (5 bases). There are 13 residues in the CDR3. V was clipped by 5 bases and J by 4 bases, with 11 bases between them. CDR1 is MNHNS, CDR2 SASEGT, per germline. The CDR3 region is CASSPGILYGYTF. CDR3 in DNA: TGTGCCAGCAGTCCAGGGATTCTCTATGGCTACACCTTC.

This CDR3 reads CASSQLGQGANYGYTF. CDR3 nucleotide sequence: TGTGCCAGCAGCCAACTGGGACAGGGGGCGAACTATGGCTACACCTTC. The chain links TRBV4-2 to TRBJ1-2, with TRBD1 matching 12 bases. With 2 bases clipped from V and 2 bases from J, the junction kept 3 bases outside the gene matches. The CDR3 has 16 amino acids. Germline V gene data show CDR1 as LGHNA and CDR2 as YNFKEQ.

The V and J genes are TRBV6-5 and TRBJ2-4, with D hard to call. Germline-derived CDR1 and CDR2 are MNHEY and SVGAGI. This CDR3 contains 13 residues. V was cut by 5 bases and J by 0 bases, with 5 bases left in between. CDR3 residues: CASSLVAKNIQYF. The CDR3 nucleotides are TGTGCCAGCAGTCTAGTAGCCAAAAACATTCAGTACTTC.